Shown below are 9 T cell receptor beta chains from a single sample sequenced in a study of shared clonotypes between healthy human individuals. The repertoire was sequenced with immunoSEQ multiplex PCR; TCRdb's copy has only in-frame clones and lacks some. The top ten hold 1.5% to 2% of the sample, which has some 660,000 clones, about three quarters seen once. The sample comprised memory CD4+ T cells sorted from blood. The subset denotes: CD45RA-negative fraction. The receptor set was obtained from a woman in her thirties in good health.

V usage is TRBV10-2 and J usage is TRBJ2-1; D may correspond to TRBD1 or TRBD2 (5 bases each). V was clipped by 8 bases and J by 5 bases, with 7 bases between them. This CDR3 comprises 11 residues. Germline V gene data show CDR1 as WSHSY and CDR2 as SAAADI. The CDR3 coding sequence is TGCGCCAGCGGGACGAACAATGAGCAGTTCTTC. This codes for CASGTNNEQFF.

The chain recombines TRBV30 with TRBJ2-2, with a weak D call TRBD2 (5 bases). Germline V lookup: CDR1 GTSNPN, CDR2 SVGIG (reference sequence). The CDR3 length is 14 residues. V lost 5 bases and J lost 0, with 10 bases in between. The CDR3 sequence is CAWAGNANTGELFF. The CDR3 DNA reads as TGTGCCTGGGCCGGGAACGCGAACACCGGGGAGCTGTTTTTT.

This rearrangement joins TRBV29-1 to TRBJ1-3; no reliable D call. There are 14 residues in the CDR3. V lost 2 bases and J 0 bases, leaving 8 bases between the germline ends. Looked up from germline, CDR1 is SQVTM and CDR2 is ANQGSEA. In DNA, the CDR3 is TGCAGCGTTGAACAGGCTGCCTCTGGAAACACCATATATTTT. Amino acid sequence: CSVEQAASGNTIYF.

This chain joins TRBV5-1 and TRBJ2-3, with TRBD1 matching over 9 bases. V dropped 8 bases and J dropped 1; count of bases not matched to a gene: 5. This CDR3 region has 14 residues. The germline CDR1 and CDR2 sequences are SGHRS and YFSETQ. CDR3 DNA: TGCGCCAGTAGTACAGGGGGCGGCACAGATACGCAGTATTTT. Amino acids: CASSTGGGTDTQYF.

The chain combines TRBV9 with TRBJ2-7; 10 bases map to TRBD1. Germline loops: CDR1 SGDLS, CDR2 YYNGEE. V lost 3 bases and J lost 2; bases outside the gene matches: 2. The length of the CDR3 is 14 residues. The CDR3 nucleotides read TGTGCCAGCAGCGGGGGACAGGGGCCCTACGAGCAGTACTTC. Its protein product is CASSGGQGPYEQYF.

In its sample, this clone was seen once. The chain couples TRBV13 to TRBJ2-7; 9 bases fit TRBD1. The V and J ends lost 5 bases and 2 bases, in that order; junction bases with no gene match: 7. CDR3 length equals 15 residues. Germline CDR1 is PRHDT and CDR2 is FYEKMQ (reference sequence). CDR3 nucleotide sequence: TGTGCCAGCAGCCAATCACAGGGGGCCACCTACGAGCAGTACTTC. It translates to CASSQSQGATYEQYF.

The V call is TRBV14, the J call TRBJ2-1; 14 bases match TRBD2. This CDR3 is 15 amino acids long. V was clipped by 2 bases and J by 7 bases; unmatched bases: 1. Germline V lookup: CDR1 SGHDN, CDR2 FVKESK. The DNA for the CDR3 is TGTGCCAGCAGCCAACGACTAGCGGGAGGGAATGAGCAGTTCTTC. Translated, it gives CASSQRLAGGNEQFF. Combining the CDR3 with reference TRBV14 and TRBJ2-1 gives the whole variable domain EAGVTQFPSHSVIEKGQTVTLRCDPISGHDNLYWYRRVMGKEIKFLLHFVKESKQDESGMPNNRFLAERTGGTYSTLKVQPAELEDSGVYFCASSQRLAGGNEQFFGPGTRLTVL.

The chain couples TRBV29-1 to TRBJ2-5; D may be TRBD1 (6 bases). The CDR3 sequence is 18 residues long. Germline V CDR1 and CDR2: SQVTM, ANQGSEA. Between the trimmed V and J ends, which lost 0 bases and 0 bases, there was a span of 20 bases. The CDR3 loop reads CSVEDHPGAGWDQETQYF. CDR3 nucleotides: TGCAGCGTTGAAGATCATCCAGGGGCTGGGTGGGACCAAGAGACCCAGTACTTC.

The rearrangement uses TRBV28 and TRBJ1-5; a possible D gene is TRBD1 (5 bases). The CDR3 is 17 amino acids. V lost 3 bases, J lost 7 bases, and 22 bases lay in between. Per the germline V gene, CDR1 is MDHEN and CDR2 is SYDVKM. The CDR3: CASSFPGGVPSYQPQHF. Written as DNA, the CDR3 is TGTGCCAGCAGTTTCCCCGGGGGGGTCCCGTCCTACCAGCCCCAGCATTTT.